This TCR beta chain was observed in a study of shared clonotypes between healthy human individuals. Trimming took off 3 bases at V and 7 bases at J, with 12 bases between the two ends. The CDR3 covers 13 residues. The V gene's germline CDR1 is SEHNR and CDR2 FQNEAQ (reference sequence). The CD8 memory sample joined CD45RO+ cells and CCR7-negative CD45RA+ cells. General study findings and limits: Investigators expected sequencing depth to affect clonotype sharing among donors.

Concerning this clone: Its antigen is unidentified.

Genomic DNA from each subset was divided evenly over several immunoSEQ plates. Sequencing used immunoSEQ multiplex PCR; TCRdb keeps in-frame clones, though not all of them. This sample has roughly 380,000 clones; 95% to 97% occur once, and the top ten carry around 0.3%. The specimen was memory CD8+ T cells sorted from blood. The subset: CD45RO+ cells pooled with CCR7-negative TemRA cells. The genes are TRBV7-9 and TRBJ1-2; no reliable D call. This sequence originates from a man younger than 45 in good health. This CDR3 is CASSFDRASGYTF. The CDR3 bases are TGTGCCAGCAGCTTTGACCGGGCAAGTGGCTACACCTTC.